This T cell receptor beta chain comes out of a study of PD-1 and CTLA-4 blockade in melanoma (dated by TCRdb to about 2021). As for the study more broadly: In patients with melanoma, the researchers looked at the effects of CTLA-4 blockade versus PD-1 blockade on the CD8 T cell response that was melanoma-reactive.

The CDR1 and CDR2 encoded by the germline V gene are SGHAT and FQNNGV. The germline ends are 13 bases apart after V is trimmed by 4 bases and J by 6 bases. From the cysteine up to the phenylalanine, the CDR3 has a length of 13 residues. Here the CDR3 DNA is all that survives: 39 bases in frame from base 1. About this clone: Its antigen is unknown. No much larger clonotype is one base removed from it; base qualities were not supplied.

Library creation used the immunoSEQ multiplex PCR assay. What TCRdb holds here is the immuneACCESS table cut down to in-frame rearrangements. Part of the clones is not present; checked against another copy, under half of the missing clones reflect an unresolved V gene, and the others are unexplained. The table for this sample lists 16,000 or so clones; more than 65% of them were counted only once. Approximately 16% of the sample comes from the top ten. This sequence originates from a human donor with melanoma. This sample comprised CD8+ T cells from peripheral blood, obtained before anti-PD-1 treatment. The rearranged chain carries TRBV11-2 and TRBJ2-7, and TRBD2 may be the D gene, going by 5 matching bases. The CDR3 region reads CASSSEVASEQYF. The DNA is TGTGCCAGCAGCTCAGAGGTAGCGTCCGAGCAGTACTTC.